The present TCR beta chain was sequenced within a study of T cells in Graves' hyperthyroidism and ophthalmopathy. This CDR3 comprises 15 residues. Germline V lookup: CDR1 LNHDA, CDR2 SQIVND (reference sequence). Unmatched junction bases numbered 4, after V lost 5 bases and J lost 3 bases. Researchers amplified the TCR beta CDR3 regions from RNA transcripts. In the first-round RT-PCR of the TCR CDR3, the HTBI primer set was used. TCRdb recomputed calls from the multiplex PCR reads with MiXCR, one row per CDR3 protein. The sample carries roughly 700,000 distinct CDR3 sequences, less than 15% recorded once.

The chain employs TRBV19 and TRBJ2-4, with TRBD1 matching 10 bases. The receptor was isolated from a woman aged 18-29 years with Graves' hyperthyroidism. Sample: blood. The CDR3 nucleotides read TGTGCCAGTAGTCCGACAGGGGGCTACAAAAACATTCAGTACTTC. Translation: CASSPTGGYKNIQYF. The whole variable domain, filled in from reference TRBV19 and TRBJ2-4, reads DGGITQSPKYLFRKEGQNVTLSCEQNLNHDAMYWYRQDPGQGLRLIYYSQIVNDFQKGDIAEGYSVSREKKESFPLTVTSAQKNPTAFYLCASSPTGGYKNIQYFGAGTRLSVL.